These 14 T cell receptor beta chains were all obtained from the same sample, sequenced in a study of cytomegalovirus exposure and HLA in healthy donors. Amplification used 60 Vbeta primers and 13 Jbeta primers. The method was immunoSEQ multiplex PCR; TCRdb's version includes in-frame clones alone and lacks a portion of them. The sample includes about 84,000 clones, roughly 64% of them seen just once. Sequencing used PBMCs. The receptors stem from a woman in her forties in good health and CMV-seropositive.

A word on this clone: The CDR3 carries no conserved terminal phenylalanine or tryptophan, so it likely arises from a read error. The CDR3 sequence: CASRPYQGEIDTQYV. The CDR3 coding sequence is TGCGCCAGCAGACCCTATCAGGGGGAGATAGATACGCAGTATGTT. The chain links TRBV4-1 to TRBJ2-3; 7 nucleotides align to TRBD1. The CDR3 loop spans 15 amino acids. The ends lost 6 bases at V and 5 bases at J; junction bases unmatched: 11. Germline lookup yields CDR1 MGHRA and CDR2 YSYEKL.

The rearrangement joins TRBV28 to TRBJ2-7; 7 bases fit TRBD1. V dropped 8 bases and J dropped 4; count of bases not matched to a gene: 8. The CDR3 length is 13 residues. Germline CDR1 is MDHEN and CDR2 is SYDVKM. The CDR3 DNA follows: TGTGCCAGCCGGACGGGGACAGTTTACGAGCAGTACTTC. Protein sequence: CASRTGTVYEQYF. The entire variable domain, with the rest obtained from reference TRBV28 and TRBJ2-7, is as follows: DVKVTQSSRYLVKRTGEKVFLECVQDMDHENMFWYRQDPGLGLRLIYFSYDVKMKEKGDIPEGYSVSREKKERFSLILESASTNQTSMYLCASRTGTVYEQYFGPGTRLTVT.

This chain joins TRBV20-1 and TRBJ1-1; 7 nucleotides line up with TRBD1. The CDR3 is made up of 10 amino acids. J lost 6 bases, V lost 6 bases, and 1 base had no gene match. Per germline, CDR1 DFQATT and CDR2 SNEGSKA (reference sequence). The CDR3 DNA reads TGCAGTGCCACAGGGGCTGAAGCTTTCTTT. Its translation is CSATGAEAFF.

The chain links TRBV6-1 to TRBJ1-4; D gene unclear. V lost 6 bases and J 0 bases, leaving 8 bases between the germline ends. This CDR3 contains 14 residues. Germline V gene sequence: CDR1 MNHNS, CDR2 SASEGT. CDR3 DNA: TGTGCCAGCAGGGCTTTTGCAACTAATGAAAAACTGTTTTTT. Amino acid sequence: CASRAFATNEKLFF.

The V and J genes are TRBV19 and TRBJ2-1, with a possible D match to TRBD2 (6 bases). Germline lookup yields CDR1 LNHDA and CDR2 SQIVND (reference sequence). The CDR3 spans 16 residues. The V end lost 5 bases, the J end lost 1 base, and 15 bases lay between the germline ends. CDR3 sequence reads: CASSVLGTPSYNEQFF. CDR3 DNA: TGTGCCAGTAGTGTCCTAGGGACTCCTTCCTACAATGAGCAGTTCTTC.

The chain has TRBV11-3 and TRBJ2-1; possibly TRBD1 for D (5 bases). V lost 5 bases, J lost 0 bases, and 11 bases lay in between. The CDR3 totals 15 residues. The germline V gene has CDR1 SGHNT and CDR2 YENEEA. The CDR3 is CASSPGPSSYNEQFF. In DNA, the CDR3 is TGTGCCAGCAGCCCAGGGCCAAGCTCCTACAATGAGCAGTTCTTC.

V gene TRBV10-3 combines with J gene TRBJ2-5; TRBD2 might be the D (6 bases). Germline CDR1 reads ENHRY; CDR2 reads SYGVKD. The V gene lost 7 bases and the J gene lost 3 bases, with 12 bases spanning the gap. The CDR3 covers 13 residues. This CDR3 is CAITAGLKETQYF. Here the CDR3 DNA reads TGTGCCATCACCGCGGGGCTAAAAGAGACCCAGTACTTC.

As for this clone: Relative to the germline gene, one junction end is altered; a read error may explain this. J is TRBJ2-1 and V is TRBV19; D perhaps matches TRBD2 (6 bases). Germline loops: CDR1 LNHDA, CDR2 SQIVND (reference sequence). This CDR3 is built from 13 residues. This CDR3 is CASSRDSSPFLVF. DNA for the CDR3: TGTGCCAGTTCGAGGGACTCCTCCCCGTTCTTGGTCTTC.

This chain connects TRBV4-3 to TRBJ2-7; no clear D. CDR3 length equals 16 residues. The V gene's germline CDR1 is LGHNA and CDR2 YSLEER. The ends were cut back, 1 base at V and 0 bases at J, with 13 bases in the middle. CDR3 sequence: CASSQVEKECSYEQYF. DNA of the CDR3: TGCGCCAGCAGCCAAGTGGAAAAGGAGTGCTCCTACGAGCAGTACTTC.

This chain uses TRBV4-1 with TRBJ2-1; 8 bases agree with TRBD2. Germline V gene sequence: CDR1 MGHRA, CDR2 YSYEKL. The CDR3 length is 16 residues. The junction had 5 bases not matched to a gene; V was cut back by 0 bases and J by 4 bases. This chain's CDR3 is CASSQEAGALYNEQFF. The CDR3 nucleotides read TGCGCCAGCAGCCAAGAAGCGGGAGCCCTATACAATGAGCAGTTCTTC.

The chain uses TRBV30 and TRBJ1-1, with D perhaps matching TRBD1 (6 bases). The CDR3 spans 13 residues. Germline V lookup: CDR1 GTSNPN, CDR2 SVGIG (reference sequence). The germline V and J ends were trimmed by 0 bases and 1 base, with 6 bases remaining between them. CDR3 coding DNA: TGTGCCTGGAGTGTAGGGGGGAACACTGAAGCTTTCTTT. Protein product: CAWSVGGNTEAFF.

The CDR3 region is CASSYSRSAGERELFF. The CDR3 nucleotides are TGTGCCAGCAGTTACTCGAGGTCTGCGGGGGAACGGGAGCTGTTTTTT. This rearrangement joins TRBV6-5 to TRBJ2-2; 7 bases fit TRBD2. V trimming: 0 bases; J trimming: 9 bases; junction bases outside the gene matches: 10. The CDR3 is 16 amino acids. Germline assignment: CDR1 MNHEY and CDR2 SVGAGI.

The chain combines TRBV6-1 with TRBJ2-1; D not resolved. CDR3 size: 11 residues. Trimming cost V 2 bases and J 15 bases, with 11 bases left between them. CDR1 is MNHNS, CDR2 SASEGT, per germline. This chain's CDR3 is CASSELGPAFF. CDR3 bases: TGTGCCAGCAGTGAACTTGGGCCTGCGTTCTTC.

This rearrangement joins TRBV6-6 to TRBJ1-4, with TRBD1 matching over 8 bases. Germline V gene sequence: CDR1 MNHNY, CDR2 SVGAGI (reference sequence). The V and J ends lost 6 bases and 5 bases, in that order; junction bases with no gene match: 5. The CDR3 loop spans 14 amino acids. For the CDR3, the DNA is TGTGCCAGCAGGGTCCCAGGGGGCAATGAAAAACTGTTTTTT. This translates into CASRVPGGNEKLFF.